The clone carrying this TCR beta chain was seen just once. The CDR3 loop spans 17 amino acids. Trimming shortened V by 0 bases and J by 0 bases, and 13 bases separated the two germline ends. Germline V gives CDR1 LGHNA, CDR2 YSLEER. This record belongs to a study of T cell changes during pregnancy in multiple sclerosis. Profiling relied on immunoSEQ multiplex PCR, and the TCRdb table lists in-frame clones only, not all of them. The data show around 100,000 clones, over 80% seen once. The J gene is TRBJ2-3, the V gene TRBV4-3, with no clear D. This specimen consisted of peripheral blood, obtained after pregnancy. The clonotype originates from a female donor with multiple sclerosis, enrolled in a pregnancy study. The chain's CDR3 is CASSQDLPVTSTDTQYF. The CDR3 coding sequence is TGCGCCAGCAGCCAAGATCTCCCGGTAACTAGCACAGATACGCAGTATTTT.